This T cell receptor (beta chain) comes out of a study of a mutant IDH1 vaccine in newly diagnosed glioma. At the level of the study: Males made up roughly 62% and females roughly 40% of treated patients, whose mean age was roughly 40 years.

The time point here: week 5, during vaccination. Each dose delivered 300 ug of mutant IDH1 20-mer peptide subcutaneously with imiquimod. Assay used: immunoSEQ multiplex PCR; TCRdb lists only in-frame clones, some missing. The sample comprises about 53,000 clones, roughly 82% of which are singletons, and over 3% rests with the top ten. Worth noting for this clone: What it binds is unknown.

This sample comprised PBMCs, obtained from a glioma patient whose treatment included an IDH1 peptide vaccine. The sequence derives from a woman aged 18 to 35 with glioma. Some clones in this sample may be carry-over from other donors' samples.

CDR3 bases: TGTGCCAGCAGCTTAGAGACAGGGTATGGCTACACCTTC. This translates into CASSLETGYGYTF. The V gene is TRBV7-2, the J gene TRBJ1-2; 7 bases are shared with TRBD1. V was pared by 1 base and J by 5 bases, with 1 base of the junction left unmatched. The CDR3 contains 13 residues. Germline lookup yields CDR1 SGHTA and CDR2 FQGNSA.